Detailed here is one T cell receptor (beta chain). Its antigen remains unidentified. This sample is part of a study of blood T cells in healthy people across ages. Study overall: Researchers report that template switching captured about one barcoded beta molecule per two T cells.

Isolation per sample recovered at least 7 million PBMCs. Study-level findings and limits: As age increased, TCR beta diversity per million T cells fell in a roughly linear fashion. Unsorted PBMCs prevented conclusive naive versus antigen-experienced comparison.

A second roughly 7 to 11 cycle PCR used barcoded and J-beta primers. TCRdb reprocessed the 5' RACE reads with MiXCR, giving one entry per CDR3 protein. This sample yields approximately 1.5 million distinct CDR3 sequences, of which 30% to 40% are seen a single time; 11% belongs to the top ten. Sequences were obtained from blood. The TCR originated in a woman aged 25 to 39 in good health.

CDR3 residues: CASRRGQAGNQPQHF. For the CDR3, the DNA is TGTGCCAGCAGGCGGGGACAGGCGGGTAATCAGCCCCAGCATTTT. The genes are TRBV6-6 and TRBJ1-5, with TRBD1 matching over 8 bases. This CDR3 has 15 amino acids. V trimming: 6 bases; J trimming: 4 bases; junction bases outside the gene matches: 8. The V gene's germline CDR1 is MNHNY and CDR2 SVGAGI (reference sequence).